This entry lists 29 T cell receptor beta chains sequenced from one sample in a study of cytomegalovirus exposure and HLA in healthy donors. With 60 Vbeta and 13 Jbeta primers, the PCR was carried out. The protocol was immunoSEQ multiplex PCR, while the TCRdb copy is restricted to in-frame clones and leaves out a portion. The sample has about 130,000 clones; roughly 83% are singletons. Material for sequencing was PBMCs. Source of these receptors: a man aged 18 to 30 in good health and CMV-seropositive.

The chain uses TRBV29-1 and TRBJ2-1; D is perhaps TRBD1 (5 bases). Trimming shortened V by 4 bases and J by 1 base, and 14 bases separated the two germline ends. The CDR3 is 15 residues long. In germline, CDR1 is SQVTM, CDR2 ANQGSEA. The CDR3 DNA sequence: TGCAGCGTTGGGGGCCCCAGGATTTCCTACAATGAGCAGTTCTTC. As protein: CSVGGPRISYNEQFF.

CDR3 protein: CASSPGSYGYTF. The DNA for the CDR3 is TGTGCCAGCTCTCCGGGAAGCTATGGCTACACCTTC. This chain joins TRBV28 and TRBJ1-2; unclear D gene. This CDR3 spans 12 amino acids. The germline V gene has CDR1 MDHEN and CDR2 SYDVKM. V was trimmed by 8 bases and J by 4 bases, leaving 11 bases between them.

This clone was seen once. The V call is TRBV5-4, the J call TRBJ2-1; no clear D. The CDR3 contains 15 residues. Germline CDR1 reads SGHNT; CDR2 reads YYREEE (reference sequence). The V and J ends lost 3 bases and 4 bases respectively, with 14 bases between them. The CDR3 reads CASSSVSSSYNEQFF. The CDR3 coding sequence is TGTGCCAGCAGCTCAGTATCCTCGTCTTACAATGAGCAGTTCTTC.

The genes are TRBV19 and TRBJ1-2; 8 bases are shared with TRBD1. This CDR3 has 14 amino acids. CDR1 LNHDA and CDR2 SQIVND come from the germline V gene (reference sequence). J lost 2 bases, V lost 6 bases, and 5 bases had no gene match. The DNA for the CDR3 is TGTGCCAGTAGGACAGGGGCCACAAACTATGGCTACACCTTC. It translates to CASRTGATNYGYTF. Supplemented by reference TRBV19 and TRBJ1-2, the full variable domain reads DGGITQSPKYLFRKEGQNVTLSCEQNLNHDAMYWYRQDPGQGLRLIYYSQIVNDFQKGDIAEGYSVSREKKESFPLTVTSAQKNPTAFYLCASRTGATNYGYTFGSGTRLTVV.

The J gene is TRBJ1-4, the V gene TRBV30, with 8 bases aligning to TRBD1. V trimming: 3 bases; J trimming: 0 bases; junction bases outside the gene matches: 0. CDR3 size: 14 residues. The germline V gene has CDR1 GTSNPN and CDR2 SVGIG (reference sequence). CDR3 sequence reads: CAWRGQATNEKLFF. The CDR3 DNA follows: TGTGCCTGGAGGGGACAGGCAACTAATGAAAAACTGTTTTTT.

The J gene is TRBJ2-5, the V gene TRBV30, with TRBD2 matching over 11 bases. Germline V lookup: CDR1 GTSNPN, CDR2 SVGIG (reference sequence). With V trimmed by 5 bases and J by 5 bases, 4 bases remained unmatched. The CDR3 sequence is 13 residues long. CDR3 region: CAWRIAGGETQYF. The CDR3 DNA reads TGTGCCTGGCGGATAGCGGGGGGGGAGACCCAGTACTTC.

The chain recombines TRBV27 with TRBJ2-7; the match to TRBD1 covers 8 bases. CDR3 length: 13 amino acids. CDR1 is MNHEY, CDR2 SMNVEV, per germline (reference sequence). With 5 bases clipped from V and 4 bases from J, the junction kept 4 bases outside the gene matches. The CDR3 protein is CASSLGQEYEQYF. In DNA form, the CDR3 reads TGTGCCAGCAGTCTGGGACAGGAATACGAGCAGTACTTC.

The rearrangement links TRBV18 to TRBJ2-3, with 8 bases identical to TRBD1. V lost 3 bases and J lost 5; bases outside the gene matches: 10. The CDR3 length is 16 residues. Germline CDR1 KGHSH, CDR2 LQKENI. Here the CDR3 DNA reads TGTGCCAGCTCACCCAGAGGACAGGGATCGGGAGATACGCAGTATTTT. Translation: CASSPRGQGSGDTQYF.

The rearrangement links TRBV28 to TRBJ2-5; the match to TRBD1 covers 7 bases. V lost 5 bases to trimming and J lost 0 bases; unmatched junction nucleotides: 6. CDR3 length equals 15 residues. CDR1 is MDHEN and CDR2 is SYDVKM in the germline V gene. The CDR3 DNA reads TGTGCCAGCAGTCAAGGGACAGCGTACCAAGAGACCCAGTACTTC. It specifies CASSQGTAYQETQYF.

The J gene is TRBJ1-6, the V gene TRBV6-1; 8 bases are shared with TRBD1. This CDR3 is built from 14 residues. V trimming: 7 bases; J trimming: 10 bases; junction bases outside the gene matches: 9. Germline CDR1 reads MNHNS; CDR2 reads SASEGT. Here the CDR3 DNA reads TGTGCCAGCAAACCGACAGGGGAGGGATCACCCCTCCACTTT. This sequence encodes CASKPTGEGSPLHF.

CDR3 in amino acids: CASSPLLRGQGPQIREQYF. The CDR3 DNA follows: TGCGCCAGCAGCCCCCTTTTGAGGGGACAGGGGCCCCAAATTCGCGAGCAGTACTTC. This chain links TRBV5-1 with TRBJ2-7, with 10 positions matching TRBD1. The J segment lost 6 bases and the V segment lost 4 bases, leaving 22 bases of the junction unmatched. This CDR3 has 19 residues. The germline V gene has CDR1 SGHRS and CDR2 YFSETQ.

The rearrangement uses TRBV29-1 and TRBJ2-7; TRBD1 matches 8 bases. Germline V gene lookup returns CDR1 SQVTM and CDR2 ANQGSEA. The junction had 8 bases not matched to a gene; V was cut back by 0 bases and J by 1 base. There are 16 residues in the CDR3. The CDR3 sequence: CSVEEDTGGLSYEQYF. Here the CDR3 DNA reads TGCAGCGTTGAAGAAGATACAGGGGGTCTTTCCTACGAGCAGTACTTC.

The chain employs TRBV10-3 and TRBJ2-7, with 10 positions matching TRBD1. V shed 10 bases, J shed 5 bases, and the junction held 8 bases outside the gene matches. The CDR3 has 13 residues. CDR1 is ENHRY, CDR2 SYGVKD, per germline. The CDR3 sequence: CATARGQGDEQYF. CDR3 in DNA: TGTGCCACCGCGCGCGGACAGGGGGACGAGCAGTACTTC.

The genes are TRBV6-6 and TRBJ2-2, with 10 bases fitting TRBD2. Trimming cost V 9 bases and J 4 bases; bases outside gene matches: 2. In germline, CDR1 is MNHNY, CDR2 SVGAGI (reference sequence). The CDR3 length is 13 residues. The CDR3 is CASVAGGTGELFF. The CDR3 DNA follows: TGTGCCAGTGTAGCGGGAGGCACCGGGGAGCTGTTTTTT.

This clone was picked up a small number of times. The genes are TRBV27 and TRBJ2-1; 7 bases agree with TRBD2. CDR1 and CDR2 (germline): MNHEY, SMNVEV (reference sequence). This CDR3 is built from 15 residues. V was clipped by 5 bases and J by 8 bases; unmatched bases: 12. CDR3 sequence reads: CASSTGWAGVDEQFF. The DNA for the CDR3 is TGTGCCAGCAGTACGGGTTGGGCGGGGGTAGATGAGCAGTTCTTC.

This clone was recorded once. The chain joins TRBV6-6 to TRBJ2-5; D remains ambiguous. The DNA end is a closer match to TRBJ2-7, so the J assignment may be wrong. The CDR3 is 13 amino acids. CDR1 and CDR2 from the germline V gene are MNHNY and SVGAGI (reference sequence). The CDR3 region is CASRPYGNYEQYF. The DNA of the CDR3 is TGTGCCAGCAGGCCGTATGGTAACTACGAGCAGTACTTC.

This rearrangement joins TRBV6-6 to TRBJ1-5; D is unresolved. Germline values: CDR1 MNHNY, CDR2 SVGAGI (reference sequence). The CDR3 consists of 14 residues. The V gene lost 6 bases and the J gene lost 4 bases, with 13 bases spanning the gap. The CDR3 sequence is CASSSGYPNQPQHF. The CDR3 nucleotides are TGTGCCAGCAGCTCCGGGTACCCTAATCAGCCCCAGCATTTT.

On this clone itself: An end of the junction does not agree with germline; a read error may underlie this. The V call is TRBV7-3, the J call TRBJ2-3; D is unclear. The germline V gene encodes CDR1 SGHTA and CDR2 FQGTGA. The CDR3 consists of 16 residues. The CDR3 here is CASSSFPGPPTHTQYF. In nucleotides, the CDR3 is TGTGCCAGCAGCTCCTTTCCAGGTCCACCCACACATACGCAGTATTTT.

The genes are TRBV18 and TRBJ1-2; D may be TRBD1 (5 bases). CDR3 length equals 15 residues. The germline V gene encodes CDR1 KGHSH and CDR2 LQKENI. V was cut by 3 bases and J by 0 bases, with 11 bases left in between. The CDR3 sequence: CASSPTDQANYGYTF. CDR3 nucleotides: TGTGCCAGCTCACCGACAGATCAAGCTAACTATGGCTACACCTTC.

This rearrangement joins TRBV30 to TRBJ1-2; 7 nucleotides align to TRBD1. Germline V lookup: CDR1 GTSNPN, CDR2 SVGIG (reference sequence). The V segment lost 4 bases and the J segment 2 bases; nucleotides outside the gene matches: 7. This CDR3 is built from 14 residues. CDR3 protein: CAWTEGGENYGYTF. DNA for the CDR3: TGTGCCTGGACTGAAGGGGGCGAAAACTATGGCTACACCTTC. Filled out from reference TRBV30 and TRBJ1-2, the complete variable domain reads SQTIHQWPATLVQPVGSPLSLECTVEGTSNPNLYWYRQAAGRGLQLLFYSVGIGQISSEVPQNLSASRPQDRQFILSSKKLLLSDSGFYLCAWTEGGENYGYTFGSGTRLTVV.

The chain links TRBV27 to TRBJ2-1, with unresolved D. V was shortened by 7 bases and J by 1 base, with 11 bases between the two germline ends. CDR1 MNHEY and CDR2 SMNVEV come from the germline V gene (reference sequence). The CDR3 is 14 amino acids. The CDR3 is CASTLHASYNEQFF. As DNA, the CDR3 is TGTGCCAGCACCCTCCATGCGTCCTACAATGAGCAGTTCTTC.

This clone was seen a single time. The chain employs TRBV6-5 and TRBJ1-1; D is perhaps TRBD1 (6 bases). CDR1 and CDR2 (germline): MNHEY, SVGAGI. Deletions cut 5 bases from V and 4 bases from J, with 14 bases between. The CDR3 extends over 14 amino acids. The CDR3 DNA follows: TGTGCCAGCAGTCACAGGGAAAAGGGCACTGAAGCTTTCTTT. Protein: CASSHREKGTEAFF.

The chain recombines TRBV6-5 with TRBJ2-7; D is ambiguous. Germline V lookup: CDR1 MNHEY, CDR2 SVGAGI. V dropped 6 bases and J dropped 2 bases, with 5 bases sitting between them. The CDR3 runs 11 residues. CDR3 in DNA: TGTGCCAGCAGCCGGGCCTACGAGCAGTACTTC. Translating it yields CASSRAYEQYF.

This clone was seen only a few times. V gene TRBV15 combines with J gene TRBJ1-3; 7 nucleotides match TRBD1. The germline V gene encodes CDR1 LNHNV and CDR2 YYDKDF (reference sequence). The length of the CDR3 is 17 residues. With V trimmed by 0 bases and J by 4 bases, 9 bases remained unmatched. CDR3 in amino acids: CATSRDGSTGTGNTIYF. The CDR3 DNA reads TGTGCCACCAGCAGAGATGGTTCGACAGGGACCGGAAACACCATATATTTT.

V and J are TRBV30 and TRBJ2-5; a possible D gene is TRBD1 (5 bases). This CDR3 contains 14 residues. The germline gives CDR1 GTSNPN, CDR2 SVGIG (reference sequence). V was pared by 3 bases and J by 5 bases, with 16 bases between. In DNA form, the CDR3 reads TGTGCCTGGAGCGGTACACGACAGTCGGAGACCCAGTACTTC. This translates into CAWSGTRQSETQYF. Drawing the rest from reference TRBV30 and TRBJ2-5, the complete variable domain is SQTIHQWPATLVQPVGSPLSLECTVEGTSNPNLYWYRQAAGRGLQLLFYSVGIGQISSEVPQNLSASRPQDRQFILSSKKLLLSDSGFYLCAWSGTRQSETQYFGPGTRLLVL.

The chain couples TRBV7-9 to TRBJ1-2, with D perhaps TRBD1 (6 bases). V was clipped by 1 base and J by 4 bases, with 13 bases between them. This CDR3 is 15 amino acids long. Germline values: CDR1 SEHNR, CDR2 FQNEAQ (reference sequence). The CDR3, as DNA: TGTGCCAGCAGCTTAGTTGAGACAGGTAGCTATGGCTACACCTTC. It yields the protein CASSLVETGSYGYTF.

To note about this clone: Additional DNA sequences in this sample encode the identical CDR3. V usage is TRBV7-9 and J usage is TRBJ1-1; 8 nucleotides agree with TRBD1. Germline trimming cut 6 bases from V and 2 bases from J; bases unmatched to any gene: 5. The CDR3 consists of 14 residues. Germline CDR1 and CDR2: SEHNR and FQNEAQ (reference sequence). The CDR3 reads CASSSGQGNTEAFF. The CDR3 DNA follows: TGTGCCAGCAGTTCCGGACAGGGAAACACTGAAGCTTTCTTT.

The chain uses TRBV10-2 and TRBJ2-3; a possible D gene is TRBD2 (5 bases). Germline V CDR1 and CDR2: WSHSY, SAAADI. V dropped 10 bases and J dropped 6 bases, with 14 bases sitting between them. This CDR3 is built from 12 residues. This CDR3 is CATSPGSDTQYF. The CDR3 DNA reads as TGCGCCACCAGCCCGGGATCGGATACGCAGTATTTT.

The rearrangement uses TRBV10-3 and TRBJ2-6, with D possibly matching TRBD2 (5 bases). Germline V gene lookup returns CDR1 ENHRY and CDR2 SYGVKD. CDR3 length equals 19 residues. V was shortened by 3 bases and J by 4 bases, with 22 bases between the two germline ends. CDR3 bases: TGTGCCATCAGTGACCCAGTCGGAGGCCCTCCGGGGGGGGCCAACGTCCTGACTTTC. It is translated as CAISDPVGGPPGGANVLTF.